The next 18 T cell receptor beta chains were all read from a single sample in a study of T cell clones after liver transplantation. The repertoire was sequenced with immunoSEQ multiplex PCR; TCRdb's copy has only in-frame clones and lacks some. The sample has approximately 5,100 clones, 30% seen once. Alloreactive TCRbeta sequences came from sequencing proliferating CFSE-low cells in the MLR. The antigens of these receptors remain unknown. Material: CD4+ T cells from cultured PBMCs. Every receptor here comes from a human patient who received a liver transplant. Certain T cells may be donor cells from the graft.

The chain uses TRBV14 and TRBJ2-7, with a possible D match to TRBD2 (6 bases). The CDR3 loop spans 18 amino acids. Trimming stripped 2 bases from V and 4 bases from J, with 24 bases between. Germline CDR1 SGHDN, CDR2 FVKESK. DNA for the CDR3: TGTGCCAGCAGCCAATATCTTCTCTCTCGGGAGACCGGTTACGAGCAGTACTTC. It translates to CASSQYLLSRETGYEQYF. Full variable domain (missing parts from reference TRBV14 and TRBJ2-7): EAGVTQFPSHSVIEKGQTVTLRCDPISGHDNLYWYRRVMGKEIKFLLHFVKESKQDESGMPNNRFLAERTGGTYSTLKVQPAELEDSGVYFCASSQYLLSRETGYEQYFGPGTRLTVT.

This chain's CDR3 is CASSDSLLQFF. CDR3 DNA sequence: TGTGCCAGCAGTGACTCCTTACTGCAGTTCTTC. The gene calls are TRBV2 and TRBJ2-1, with D unclear. Germline V CDR1 and CDR2: SNHLY, FYNNEI. V was clipped by 3 bases and J by 12 bases, with 9 bases between them. The CDR3 sequence is 11 residues long.

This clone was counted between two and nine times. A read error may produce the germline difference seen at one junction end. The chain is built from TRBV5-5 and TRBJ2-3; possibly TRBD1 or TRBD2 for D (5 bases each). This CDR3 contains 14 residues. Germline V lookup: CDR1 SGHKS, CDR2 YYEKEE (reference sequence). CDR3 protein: CASSPGTWTDTQYF. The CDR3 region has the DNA TGCGCCAGCAGCCCGGGGACCTGGACGGATACGCAGTATTTT. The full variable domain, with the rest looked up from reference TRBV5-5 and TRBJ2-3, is DAGVTQSPTHLIKTRGQQVTLRCSPISGHKSVSWYQQVLGQGPQFIFQYYEKEERGRGNFPDRFSARQFPNYSSELNVNALLLGDSALYLCASSPGTWTDTQYFGPGTRLTVL.

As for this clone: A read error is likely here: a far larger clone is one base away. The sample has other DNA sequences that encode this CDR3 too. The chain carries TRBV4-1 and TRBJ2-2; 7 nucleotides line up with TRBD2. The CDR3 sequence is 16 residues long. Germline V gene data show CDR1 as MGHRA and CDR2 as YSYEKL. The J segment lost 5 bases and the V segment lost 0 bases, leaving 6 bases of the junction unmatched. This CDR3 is CASSQDPGRRTGELFF. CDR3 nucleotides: TGCGCCAGCAGCCAAGATCCCGGGAGGAGGACCGGGGAGCTGTTTTTT.

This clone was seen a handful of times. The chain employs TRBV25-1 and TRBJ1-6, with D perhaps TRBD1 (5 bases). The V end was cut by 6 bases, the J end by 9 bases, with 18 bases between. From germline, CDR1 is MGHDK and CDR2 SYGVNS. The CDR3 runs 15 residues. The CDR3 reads CASRGDFGWSSPLHF. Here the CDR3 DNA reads TGTGCCAGCAGGGGGGACTTTGGATGGTCTTCACCCCTCCACTTT.

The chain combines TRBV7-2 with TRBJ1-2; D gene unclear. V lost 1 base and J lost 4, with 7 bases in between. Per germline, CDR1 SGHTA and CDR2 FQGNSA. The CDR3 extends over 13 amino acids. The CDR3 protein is CASSLVAPYGYTF. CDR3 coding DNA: TGTGCCAGCAGCTTAGTAGCGCCCTATGGCTACACCTTC.

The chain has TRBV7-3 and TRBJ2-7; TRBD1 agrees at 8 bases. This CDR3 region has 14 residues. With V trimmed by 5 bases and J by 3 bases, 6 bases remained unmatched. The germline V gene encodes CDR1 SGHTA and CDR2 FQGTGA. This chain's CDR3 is CASSPRTGHYEQYF. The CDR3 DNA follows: TGTGCCAGCAGCCCGAGGACAGGGCACTACGAGCAGTACTTC.

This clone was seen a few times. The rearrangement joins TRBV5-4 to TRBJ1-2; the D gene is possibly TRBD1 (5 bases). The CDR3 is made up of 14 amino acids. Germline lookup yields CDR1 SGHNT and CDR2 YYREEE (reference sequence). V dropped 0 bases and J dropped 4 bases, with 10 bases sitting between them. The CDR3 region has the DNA TGTGCCAGCAGCTTGGTCCTCGGGGGCTATGGCTACACCTTC. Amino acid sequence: CASSLVLGGYGYTF.

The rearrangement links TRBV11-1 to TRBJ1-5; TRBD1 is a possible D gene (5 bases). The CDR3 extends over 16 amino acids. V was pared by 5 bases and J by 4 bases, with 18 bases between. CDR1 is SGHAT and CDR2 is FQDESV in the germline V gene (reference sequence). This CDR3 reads CASSPRGAPPNQPQHF. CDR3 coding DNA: TGTGCCAGCAGCCCAAGGGGCGCACCACCTAATCAGCCCCAGCATTTT.

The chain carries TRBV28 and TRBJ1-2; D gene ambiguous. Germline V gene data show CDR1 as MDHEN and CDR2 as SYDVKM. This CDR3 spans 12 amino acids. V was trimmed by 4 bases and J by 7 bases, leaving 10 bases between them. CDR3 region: CASSSGISGYTF. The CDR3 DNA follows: TGTGCCAGCAGTTCCGGGATCTCTGGCTACACCTTC.

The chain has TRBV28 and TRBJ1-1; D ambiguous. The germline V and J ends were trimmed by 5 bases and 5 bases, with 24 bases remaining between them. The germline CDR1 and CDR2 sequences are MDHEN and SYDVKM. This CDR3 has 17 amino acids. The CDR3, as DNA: TGTGCCAGCAGTACCGGAGGCATTTGGAGGAGAAGTACTGAAGCTTTCTTT. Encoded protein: CASSTGGIWRRSTEAFF.

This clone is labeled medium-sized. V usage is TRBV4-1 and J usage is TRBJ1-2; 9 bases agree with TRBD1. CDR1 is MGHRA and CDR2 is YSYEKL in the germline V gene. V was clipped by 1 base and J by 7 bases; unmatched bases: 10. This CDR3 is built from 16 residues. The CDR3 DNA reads TGCGCCAGCAGCCAAGGCCCCGGGGACAGGGTGATTGGCTACACCTTC. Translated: CASSQGPGDRVIGYTF.

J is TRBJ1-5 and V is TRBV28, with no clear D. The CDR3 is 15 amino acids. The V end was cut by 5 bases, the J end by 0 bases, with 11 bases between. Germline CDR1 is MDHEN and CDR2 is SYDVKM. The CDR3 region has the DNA TGTGCCAGCAGTCTGCCCCGGGCTAGCAATCAGCCCCAGCATTTT. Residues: CASSLPRASNQPQHF.

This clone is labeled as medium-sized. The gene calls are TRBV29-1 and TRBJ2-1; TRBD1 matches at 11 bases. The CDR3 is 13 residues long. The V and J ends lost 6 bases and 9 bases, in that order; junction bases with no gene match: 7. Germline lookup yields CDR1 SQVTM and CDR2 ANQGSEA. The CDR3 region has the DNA TGCAGCGTAGACGGGACAGGGGGTCGTGAGCAGTTCTTC. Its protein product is CSVDGTGGREQFF.

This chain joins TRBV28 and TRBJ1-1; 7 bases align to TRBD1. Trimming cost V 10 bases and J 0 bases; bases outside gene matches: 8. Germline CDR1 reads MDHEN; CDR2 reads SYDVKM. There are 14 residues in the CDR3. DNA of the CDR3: TGTGCCACCTGGACAGGACAGCTGAACACTGAAGCTTTCTTT. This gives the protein CATWTGQLNTEAFF.

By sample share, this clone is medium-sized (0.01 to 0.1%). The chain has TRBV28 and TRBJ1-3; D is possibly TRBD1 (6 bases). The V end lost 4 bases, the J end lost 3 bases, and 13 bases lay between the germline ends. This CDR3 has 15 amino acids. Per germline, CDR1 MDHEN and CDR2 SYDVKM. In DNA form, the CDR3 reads TGTGCCAGCAGTTCCCGGGACAAACTTGGAAACACCATATATTTT. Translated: CASSSRDKLGNTIYF.

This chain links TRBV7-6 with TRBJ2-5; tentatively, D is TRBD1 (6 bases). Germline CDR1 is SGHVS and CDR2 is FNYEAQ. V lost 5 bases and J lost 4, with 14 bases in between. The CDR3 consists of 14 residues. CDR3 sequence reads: CASSQQSRGETQYF. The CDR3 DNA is TGTGCCAGCAGCCAACAGAGCAGGGGAGAGACCCAGTACTTC.

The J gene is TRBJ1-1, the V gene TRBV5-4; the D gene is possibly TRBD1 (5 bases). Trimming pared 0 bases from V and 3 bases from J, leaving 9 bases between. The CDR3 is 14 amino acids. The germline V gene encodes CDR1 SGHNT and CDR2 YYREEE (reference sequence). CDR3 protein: CASSLGQRHTEAFF. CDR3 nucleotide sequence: TGTGCCAGCAGCTTGGGACAGCGGCACACTGAAGCTTTCTTT.